Listed here are 6 T cell receptor beta chains from one sample, sequenced in a study of tumor and adjacent non-tumor tissue in lung cancer. The library came from three nested PCR rounds adapted from ARM-PCR protocols. TCRdb fed the multiplex PCR reads into MiXCR, producing one record per CDR3 protein. The table includes 98,000 or so distinct CDR3 sequences, roughly 80% detected once. No cell sorting was done before RNA was extracted from the tissue. Distant lung tissue was collected more than 3 cm away from the tumor edge. Sequencing was done on a sample of distant non-tumor lung tissue. These receptors all stem from a man aged 55 to 69 with small cell lung cancer.

This clonotype was counted once. The chain has TRBV29-1 and TRBJ2-3, with 7 bases fitting TRBD2. The length of the CDR3 is 13 residues. The germline V gene encodes CDR1 SQVTM and CDR2 ANQGSEA. The CDR3 nucleotides read TGCAGTGTTTGGGGGGGGAGCACAGATACGCAGTATTTT. This translates into CSVWGGSTDTQYF.

As to this clonotype: Its ends do not fully match the called genes, so a read error is possible. The rearrangement joins TRBV5-6 to TRBJ2-5, with a possible D match to TRBD2 (6 bases). This CDR3 region has 15 residues. CDR1 and CDR2 (germline): SGHDT, YYEEEE. The CDR3 nucleotides are TGTGCCAGCATCTTGCCAGGAGGAGGGCAAGAGACCCAATACTTC. Translated: CASILPGGGQETQYF.

The chain employs TRBV29-1 and TRBJ2-1, with TRBD1 matching 8 bases. The germline CDR1 and CDR2 sequences are SQVTM and ANQGSEA. V shed 7 bases, J shed 2 bases, and the junction held 4 bases outside the gene matches. This CDR3 is 13 amino acids long. The CDR3 nucleotides read TGCAGCGACGGGACAGGTACCTACAATGAGCAGTTCTTC. Translating gives CSDGTGTYNEQFF.

This sequence joins TRBV6-5 and TRBJ2-1; tentatively, D is TRBD2 (5 bases). V lost 2 bases and J lost 6, with 14 bases in between. The germline V gene encodes CDR1 MNHEY and CDR2 SVGAGI. The CDR3 totals 15 residues. The CDR3 DNA sequence: TGTGCCAGCAGTTACGGAGGCTCAGGATCCAATGAGCAGTTCTTC. Its protein product is CASSYGGSGSNEQFF.

Worth noting for this clonotype: It is likely a read error, because the conserved phenylalanine at the end of the CDR3 is missing. The J gene is TRBJ2-7, the V gene TRBV19; 7 nucleotides agree with TRBD1. This CDR3 contains 16 residues. The germline CDR1 and CDR2 sequences are LNHDA and SQIVND (reference sequence). J gave up 3 bases and V 4 bases, and 12 bases lay outside the gene matches. The CDR3 loop reads CASSKGQANRGYEQYL. CDR3 in DNA: TGTGCCAGTAGTAAAGGACAGGCCAACCGGGGCTACGAGCAGTACTTA.

To note about this clonotype: Relative to the germline gene, one junction end is altered; a read error may explain this. The chain combines TRBV4-2 with TRBJ2-2; D may be TRBD1 or TRBD2 (5 bases each). CDR3 length: 16 residues. The germline CDR1 and CDR2 sequences are LGHNA and YNFKEQ. This CDR3 reads CASSQDLRANIGELFF. In nucleotides, the CDR3 is TGTGCCAGCAGCCAGGATCTCAGGGCGAACATCGGGGAGCTGTTCTTT.